This T cell receptor beta chain derives from a study of Graves' ophthalmopathy and Graves' hyperthyroidism. Study conclusions and caveats: Blood shared most expanded thyroid clonotypes above 0.001 frequency.

Cases classed as stable hyperthyroidism had no ophthalmopathy within 18 months of follow-up. Only newly diagnosed hyperthyroidism patients aged 18 to 65, with under 2 months' duration, were enrolled. Diagnosis was based on clinical symptoms, serum thyroxine, TRAb, thyroid ultrasound and orbital computed tomography. The CDR3 totals 15 residues. V lost 1 base to trimming and J lost 0 bases, with 12 bases between them. Germline CDR1 reads DFQATT; CDR2 reads SNEGSKA (reference sequence). The sequenced template was RNA, covering the TCR beta CDR3 region. In the first round, RT-PCR was carried out with HTBI primers, and a multiplex PCR formed the second round. TCRdb reprocessed the multiplex PCR reads via MiXCR and lists one record per CDR3 protein. The sample shows about 370,000 distinct CDR3 sequences, about a sixth of them seen only once. On this clonotype: The antigen is unknown. A single base separates this from a much larger clone, so it may be a read error.

Sequencing input: peripheral blood. V usage is TRBV20-1 and J usage is TRBJ1-2; D remains ambiguous. This TCR derives from an adult woman with stable Graves' hyperthyroidism. CDR3 coding DNA: TGCAGTGCTAGAGCCTTACAAAACCCTAACTATGGCTACACCTTC. Translating it yields CSARALQNPNYGYTF.